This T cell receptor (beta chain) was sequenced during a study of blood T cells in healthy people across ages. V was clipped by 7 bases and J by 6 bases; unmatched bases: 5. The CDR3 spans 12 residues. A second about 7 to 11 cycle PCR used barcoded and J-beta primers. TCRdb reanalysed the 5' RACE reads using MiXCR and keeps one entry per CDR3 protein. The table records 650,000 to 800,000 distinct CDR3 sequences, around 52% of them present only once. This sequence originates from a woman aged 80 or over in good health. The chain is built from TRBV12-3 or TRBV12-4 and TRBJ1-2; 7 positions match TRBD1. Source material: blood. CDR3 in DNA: TGTGCCAGCACCGTAGGGGGCCATGGCTACACCTTC. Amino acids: CASTVGGHGYTF.